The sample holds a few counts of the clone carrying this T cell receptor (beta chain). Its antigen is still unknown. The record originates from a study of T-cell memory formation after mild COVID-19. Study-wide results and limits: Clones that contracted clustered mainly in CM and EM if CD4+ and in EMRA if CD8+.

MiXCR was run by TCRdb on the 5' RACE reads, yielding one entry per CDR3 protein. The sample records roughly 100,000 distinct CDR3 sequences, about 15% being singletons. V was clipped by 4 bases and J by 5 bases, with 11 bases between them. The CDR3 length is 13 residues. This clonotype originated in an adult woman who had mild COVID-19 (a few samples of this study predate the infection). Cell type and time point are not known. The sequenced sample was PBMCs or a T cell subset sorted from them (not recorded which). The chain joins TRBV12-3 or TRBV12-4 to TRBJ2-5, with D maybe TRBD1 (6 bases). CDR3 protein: CASSWGRGETQYF. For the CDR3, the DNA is TGTGCCAGCAGTTGGGGGCGTGGGGAGACCCAGTACTTC.